The T cell receptor beta chain described here comes from a study of cytomegalovirus exposure and HLA in healthy donors. Study-level results: A few CMV-associated chains were confirmed in vitro to be specific for CMV antigens.

The 120-subject validation cohort, separate from the 666-subject first cohort, included the donors. Assay used: immunoSEQ multiplex PCR; TCRdb lists only in-frame clones, some missing. The repertoire consists of about 220,000 clones, with 85% to 95% occurring once and the leading ten covering roughly 1%. The CDR3 sequence is 16 residues long. V was clipped by 1 base and J by 0 bases; unmatched bases: 5. Germline lookup yields CDR1 SGHVS and CDR2 FQNEAQ. With respect to this clone: Antigen specificity is unknown.

The V and J genes are TRBV7-8 and TRBJ2-7; 8 nucleotides align to TRBD2. The sample taken for sequencing was PBMCs. The receptor was isolated from a woman aged 18-30 years in good health and CMV-seronegative. The DNA for the CDR3 is TGTGCCAGCAGCTTAGGCCCTAGCGGGTCCTCCTACGAGCAGTACTTC. Translating gives CASSLGPSGSSYEQYF.